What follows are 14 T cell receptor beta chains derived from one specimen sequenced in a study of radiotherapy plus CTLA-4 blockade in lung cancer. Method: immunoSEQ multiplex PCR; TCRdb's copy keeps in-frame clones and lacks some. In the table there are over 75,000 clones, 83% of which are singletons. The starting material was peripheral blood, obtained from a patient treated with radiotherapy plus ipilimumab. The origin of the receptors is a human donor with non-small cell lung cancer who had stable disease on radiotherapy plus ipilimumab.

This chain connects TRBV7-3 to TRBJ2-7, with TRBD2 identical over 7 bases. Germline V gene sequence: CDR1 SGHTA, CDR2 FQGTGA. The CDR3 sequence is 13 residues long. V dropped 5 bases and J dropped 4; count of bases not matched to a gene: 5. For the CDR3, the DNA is TGTGCCAGCAGCCTATGGGAGGGTTACGAGCAGTACTTC. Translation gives CASSLWEGYEQYF.

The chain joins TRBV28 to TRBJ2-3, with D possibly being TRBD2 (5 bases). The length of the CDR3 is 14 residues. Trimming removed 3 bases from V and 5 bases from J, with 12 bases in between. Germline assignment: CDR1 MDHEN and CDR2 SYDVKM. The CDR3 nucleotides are TGTGCCAGCAGTTTTCCCGGGGAAGGAGATACGCAGTATTTT. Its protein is CASSFPGEGDTQYF.

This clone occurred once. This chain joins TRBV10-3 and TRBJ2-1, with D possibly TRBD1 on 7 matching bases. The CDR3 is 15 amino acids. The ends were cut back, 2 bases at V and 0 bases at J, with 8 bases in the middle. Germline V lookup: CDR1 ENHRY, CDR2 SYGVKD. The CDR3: CAISEQGGSYNEQFF. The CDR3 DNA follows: TGTGCCATCAGTGAGCAGGGGGGCTCCTACAATGAGCAGTTCTTC.

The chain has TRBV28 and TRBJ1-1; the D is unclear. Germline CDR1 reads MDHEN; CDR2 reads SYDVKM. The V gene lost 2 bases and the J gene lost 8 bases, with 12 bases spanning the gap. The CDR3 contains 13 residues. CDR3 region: CASSLSWPAEAFF. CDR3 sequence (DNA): TGTGCCAGCAGTTTAAGTTGGCCAGCAGAAGCTTTCTTT.

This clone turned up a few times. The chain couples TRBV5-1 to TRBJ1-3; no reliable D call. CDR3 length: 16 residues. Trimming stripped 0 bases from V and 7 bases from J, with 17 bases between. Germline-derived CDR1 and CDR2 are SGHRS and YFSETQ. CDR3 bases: TGCGCCAGCAGCTTGGCAGGACTCCAGCTTGGGAACACCATATATTTT. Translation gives CASSLAGLQLGNTIYF.

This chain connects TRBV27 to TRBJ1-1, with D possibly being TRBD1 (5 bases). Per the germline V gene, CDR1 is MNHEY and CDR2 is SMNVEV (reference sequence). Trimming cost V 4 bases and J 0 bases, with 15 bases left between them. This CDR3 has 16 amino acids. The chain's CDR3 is CASSSLGRAMNTEAFF. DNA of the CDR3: TGTGCCAGCAGTTCCTTAGGCAGGGCTATGAACACTGAAGCTTTCTTT.

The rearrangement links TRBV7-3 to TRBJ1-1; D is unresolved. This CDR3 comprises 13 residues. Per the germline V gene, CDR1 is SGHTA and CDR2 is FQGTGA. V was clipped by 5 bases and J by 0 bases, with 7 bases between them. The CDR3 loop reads CASSDPVNTEAFF. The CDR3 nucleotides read TGTGCCAGCAGCGACCCGGTGAACACTGAAGCTTTCTTT.

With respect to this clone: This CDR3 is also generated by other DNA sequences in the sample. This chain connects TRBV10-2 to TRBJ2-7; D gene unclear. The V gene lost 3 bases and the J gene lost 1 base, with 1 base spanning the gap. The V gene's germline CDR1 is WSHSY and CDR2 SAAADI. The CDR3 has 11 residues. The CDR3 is CASSESYEQYF. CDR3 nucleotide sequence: TGCGCCAGCAGTGAATCCTACGAGCAGTACTTC.

The CDR3 DNA reads as TGTGCCAGCAGTTCGCGGACAGGACCTAATGAAAAACTGTTTTTT. As protein: CASSSRTGPNEKLFF. The genes are TRBV28 and TRBJ1-4, with 7 bases lining up with TRBD1. CDR1 is MDHEN, CDR2 SYDVKM, per germline. The CDR3 has 15 amino acids. With 4 bases clipped from V and 3 bases from J, the junction kept 5 bases outside the gene matches.

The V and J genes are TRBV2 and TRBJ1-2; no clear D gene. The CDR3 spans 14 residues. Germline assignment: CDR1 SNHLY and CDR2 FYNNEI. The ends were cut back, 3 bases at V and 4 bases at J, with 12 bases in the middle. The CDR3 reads CASSEHAETYGYTF. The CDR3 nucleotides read TGTGCCAGCAGTGAGCATGCAGAGACCTATGGCTACACCTTC.

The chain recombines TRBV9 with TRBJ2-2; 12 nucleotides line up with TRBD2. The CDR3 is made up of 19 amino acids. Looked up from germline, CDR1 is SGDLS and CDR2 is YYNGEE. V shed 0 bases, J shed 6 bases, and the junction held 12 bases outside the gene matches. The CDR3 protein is CASSVVGLAGPKGSGELFF. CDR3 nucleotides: TGTGCCAGCAGCGTAGTGGGACTAGCGGGTCCTAAAGGTTCCGGGGAGCTGTTTTTT.

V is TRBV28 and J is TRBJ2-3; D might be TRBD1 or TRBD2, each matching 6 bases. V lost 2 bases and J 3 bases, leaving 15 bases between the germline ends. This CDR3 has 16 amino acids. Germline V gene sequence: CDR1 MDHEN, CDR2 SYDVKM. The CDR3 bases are TGTGCCAGCAGTTTAATAGACGGGGGCGGAACAGATACGCAGTATTTT. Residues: CASSLIDGGGTDTQYF. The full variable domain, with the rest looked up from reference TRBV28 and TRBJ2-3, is DVKVTQSSRYLVKRTGEKVFLECVQDMDHENMFWYRQDPGLGLRLIYFSYDVKMKEKGDIPEGYSVSREKKERFSLILESASTNQTSMYLCASSLIDGGGTDTQYFGPGTRLTVL.

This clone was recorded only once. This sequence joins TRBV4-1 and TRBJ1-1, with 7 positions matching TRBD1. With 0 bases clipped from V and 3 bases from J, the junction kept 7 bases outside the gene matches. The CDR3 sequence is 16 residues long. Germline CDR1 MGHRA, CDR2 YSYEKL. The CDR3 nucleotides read TGCGCCAGCAGCCAAGAAAGGTTGAGGGGGCACACTGAAGCTTTCTTT. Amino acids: CASSQERLRGHTEAFF.

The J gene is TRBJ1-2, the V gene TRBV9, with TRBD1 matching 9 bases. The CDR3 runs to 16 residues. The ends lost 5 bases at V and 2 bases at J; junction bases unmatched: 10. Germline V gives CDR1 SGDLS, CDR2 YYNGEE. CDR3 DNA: TGTGCCAGCAGGAAGGAAACGGGACAGGGCAACTATGGCTACACCTTC. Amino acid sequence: CASRKETGQGNYGYTF.